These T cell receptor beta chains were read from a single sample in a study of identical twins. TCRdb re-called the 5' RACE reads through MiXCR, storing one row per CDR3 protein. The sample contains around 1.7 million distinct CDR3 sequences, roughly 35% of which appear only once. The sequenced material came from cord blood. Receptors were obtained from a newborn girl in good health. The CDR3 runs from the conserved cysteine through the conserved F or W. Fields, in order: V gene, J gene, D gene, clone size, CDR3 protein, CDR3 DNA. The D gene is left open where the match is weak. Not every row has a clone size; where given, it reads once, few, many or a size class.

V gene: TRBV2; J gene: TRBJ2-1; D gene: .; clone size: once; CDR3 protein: CASSVETGYNEQFF; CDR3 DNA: TGTGCCAGCAGTGTTGAGACAGGCTACAATGAGCAGTTCTTC
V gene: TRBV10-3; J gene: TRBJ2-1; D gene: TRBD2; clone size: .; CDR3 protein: CAISDGGGDNEQFF; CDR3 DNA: TGTGCCATCAGTGATGGGGGAGGGGACAATGAGCAGTTCTTC
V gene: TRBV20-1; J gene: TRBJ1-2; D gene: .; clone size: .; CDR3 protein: CSARVENYGYTF; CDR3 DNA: TGCAGTGCTAGAGTCGAAAACTATGGCTACACCTTC
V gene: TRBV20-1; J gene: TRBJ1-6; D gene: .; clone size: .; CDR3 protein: CSARPRGLLSYNSPLHF; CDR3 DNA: TGCAGTGCTAGGCCCCGAGGTCTTCTTTCCTATAATTCACCCCTCCACTTT
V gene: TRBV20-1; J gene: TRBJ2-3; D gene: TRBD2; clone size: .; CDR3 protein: CSAYSVASGGLKGDTQYF; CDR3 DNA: TGCAGTGCCTACTCCGTTGCTAGCGGGGGGCTTAAGGGGGATACGCAGTATTTT
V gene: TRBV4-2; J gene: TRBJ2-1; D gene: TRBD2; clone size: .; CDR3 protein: CASSRLPTQTSRAPNEQFF; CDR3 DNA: TGTGCCAGCAGCCGACTCCCCACCCAGACTAGCCGGGCCCCGAATGAGCAGTTCTTC
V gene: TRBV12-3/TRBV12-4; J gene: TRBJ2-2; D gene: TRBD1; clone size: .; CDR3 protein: CASTLPGQGNTGELFF; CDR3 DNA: TGTGCCAGCACCTTGCCGGGACAGGGAAACACCGGGGAGCTGTTTTTT
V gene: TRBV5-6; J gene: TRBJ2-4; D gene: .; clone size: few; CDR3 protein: CASSLSGAWNIQYF; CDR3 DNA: TGTGCCAGCAGCTTGTCCGGGGCGTGGAACATTCAGTACTTC
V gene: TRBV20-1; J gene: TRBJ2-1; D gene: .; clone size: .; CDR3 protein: CSARKGLRSYNEQFF; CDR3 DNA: TGCAGTGCTAGGAAGGGGCTCCGGTCCTACAATGAGCAGTTCTTC
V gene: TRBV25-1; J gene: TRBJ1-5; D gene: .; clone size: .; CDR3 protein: CASSPFRENQPQHF; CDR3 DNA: TGTGCCAGCAGTCCGTTCCGGGAGAATCAGCCCCAGCATTTT
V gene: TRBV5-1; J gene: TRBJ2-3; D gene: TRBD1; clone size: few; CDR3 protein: CASSTTGQSTDTQYF; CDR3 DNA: TGCGCCAGCAGCACTACGGGACAGAGCACAGATACGCAGTATTTT
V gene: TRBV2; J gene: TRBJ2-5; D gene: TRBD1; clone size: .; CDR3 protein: CASSEIGGYEQYF; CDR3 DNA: TGTGCCAGCAGTGAAATAGGGGGCTATGAGCAGTACTTC
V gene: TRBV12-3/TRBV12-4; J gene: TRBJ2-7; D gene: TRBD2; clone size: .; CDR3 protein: CASSSTSGVSYEQYF; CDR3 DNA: TGTGCCAGCAGCTCGACTAGCGGGGTTTCCTACGAGCAGTACTTC
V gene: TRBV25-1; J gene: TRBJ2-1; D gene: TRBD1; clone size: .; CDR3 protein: CASSDPRDRGGNEQFF; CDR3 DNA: TGTGCCAGCAGTGATCCCCGGGACAGGGGGGGAAATGAGCAGTTCTTC
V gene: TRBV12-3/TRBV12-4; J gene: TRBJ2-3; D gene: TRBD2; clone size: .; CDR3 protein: CASTERGATSTDTQYF; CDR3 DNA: TGTGCCAGCACCGAGCGGGGGGCAACAAGCACAGATACGCAGTATTTT
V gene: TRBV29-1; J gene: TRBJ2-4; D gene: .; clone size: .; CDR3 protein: CSVHTSQVDIQYF; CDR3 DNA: TGCAGCGTTCACACATCCCAAGTGGACATTCAGTACTTC
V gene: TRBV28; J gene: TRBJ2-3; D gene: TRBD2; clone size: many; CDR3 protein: CASSPPTSGLGDTQYF; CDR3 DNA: TGTGCCAGCAGTCCTCCGACTAGCGGGTTAGGAGATACGCAGTATTTT
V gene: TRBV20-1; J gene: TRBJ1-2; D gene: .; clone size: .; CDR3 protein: CSARGGAPLIYGYTF; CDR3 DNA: TGCAGTGCTAGGGGGGGGGCCCCTTTAATCTATGGCTACACCTTC
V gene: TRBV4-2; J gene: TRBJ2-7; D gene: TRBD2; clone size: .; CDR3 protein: CASSQALTSGLPIPYNEQYF; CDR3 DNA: TGTGCCAGCAGCCAAGCCCTAACTAGCGGCCTACCAATACCCTACAATGAGCAGTACTTC
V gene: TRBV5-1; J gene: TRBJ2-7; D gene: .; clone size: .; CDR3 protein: CASSTRDGNEQYF; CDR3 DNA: TGCGCCAGCAGCACCCGGGACGGCAATGAGCAGTACTTC
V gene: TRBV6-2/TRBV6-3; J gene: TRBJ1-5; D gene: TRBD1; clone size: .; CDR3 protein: CASDRGGSNQPQHF; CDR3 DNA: TGTGCCAGCGACAGGGGTGGTAGCAATCAGCCCCAGCATTTT
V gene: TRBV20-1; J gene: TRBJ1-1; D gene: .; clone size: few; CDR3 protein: CSARAGGQNTEAFF; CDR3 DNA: TGCAGTGCTAGAGCGGGGGGGCAGAACACTGAAGCTTTCTTT
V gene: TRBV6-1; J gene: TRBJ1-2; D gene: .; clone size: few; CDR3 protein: CASSDNGDGYTF; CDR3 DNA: TGTGCCAGCAGTGATAATGGGGATGGCTACACCTTC
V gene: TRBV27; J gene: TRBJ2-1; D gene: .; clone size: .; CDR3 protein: CASSPYRDPNEQFF; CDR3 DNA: TGTGCCAGCAGTCCCTACAGGGACCCAAATGAGCAGTTCTTC
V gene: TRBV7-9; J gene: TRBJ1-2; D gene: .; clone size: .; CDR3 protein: CASSSREAGGYTF; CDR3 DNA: TGTGCCAGCAGCTCACGGGAGGCAGGAGGCTACACCTTC
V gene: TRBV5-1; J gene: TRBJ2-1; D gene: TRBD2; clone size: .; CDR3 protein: CASSSLTTGAGGDEQFF; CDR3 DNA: TGCGCCAGCAGCTCTCTTACTACAGGAGCGGGGGGGGATGAGCAGTTCTTC
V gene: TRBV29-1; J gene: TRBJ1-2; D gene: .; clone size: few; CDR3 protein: CSAEGLSNYGYTF; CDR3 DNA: TGCAGCGCTGAGGGGTTGTCTAACTATGGCTACACCTTC
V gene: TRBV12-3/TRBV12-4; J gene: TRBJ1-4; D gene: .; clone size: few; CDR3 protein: CASLGINEKLFF; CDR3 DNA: TGTGCCTCTCTGGGTATTAATGAAAAACTGTTTTTT
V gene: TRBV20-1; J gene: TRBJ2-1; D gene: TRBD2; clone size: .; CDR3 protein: CSASGLASSWSSYNEQFF; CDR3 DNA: TGCAGTGCCTCGGGACTAGCCTCATCATGGAGCTCCTACAATGAGCAGTTCTTC
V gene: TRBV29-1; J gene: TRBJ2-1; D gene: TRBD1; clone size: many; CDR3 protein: CSGTTGASYNEQFF; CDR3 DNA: TGCAGCGGTACGACAGGGGCATCCTACAATGAGCAGTTCTTC
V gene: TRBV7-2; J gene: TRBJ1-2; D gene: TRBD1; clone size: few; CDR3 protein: CASSLMSSGQAYGYTF; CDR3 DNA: TGTGCCAGCAGCTTAATGTCTTCGGGACAGGCCTATGGCTACACCTTC
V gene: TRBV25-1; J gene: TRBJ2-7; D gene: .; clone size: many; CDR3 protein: CASRGDPYEQYF; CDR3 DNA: TGTGCCAGCAGGGGGGACCCATACGAGCAGTACTTC
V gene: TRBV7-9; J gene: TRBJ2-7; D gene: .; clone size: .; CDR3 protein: CASSLEVGGHEQYF; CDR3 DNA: TGTGCCAGCAGCTTAGAAGTCGGGGGCCACGAGCAGTACTTC
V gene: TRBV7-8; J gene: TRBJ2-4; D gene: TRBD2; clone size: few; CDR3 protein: CASSLELAGPIAKNIQYF; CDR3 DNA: TGTGCCAGCAGCTTAGAACTAGCGGGACCCATAGCCAAAAACATTCAGTACTTC
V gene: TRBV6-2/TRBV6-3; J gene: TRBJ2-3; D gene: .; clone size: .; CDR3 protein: CASSYSGVTQYF; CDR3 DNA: TGTGCCAGCAGTTACTCGGGGGTTACGCAGTATTTT
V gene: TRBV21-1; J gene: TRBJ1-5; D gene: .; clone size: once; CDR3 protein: CASSKTGGQGARGSNQPQHF; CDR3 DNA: TGTGCCAGCAGCAAAACGGGCGGACAGGGGGCCCGAGGTAGCAATCAGCCCCAGCATTTT
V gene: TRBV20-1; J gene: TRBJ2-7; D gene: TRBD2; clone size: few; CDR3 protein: CSARGTSGSLDEQYF; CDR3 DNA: TGCAGTGCTAGGGGGACTAGCGGGAGTCTCGACGAGCAGTACTTC
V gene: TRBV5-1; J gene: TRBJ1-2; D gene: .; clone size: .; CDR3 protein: CASSFNGGDPLSNYGYTF; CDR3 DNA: TGCGCCAGCAGCTTCAACGGCGGGGATCCCCTATCTAACTATGGCTACACCTTC
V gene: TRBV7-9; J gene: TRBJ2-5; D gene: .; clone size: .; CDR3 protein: CSSTRGSQQYF; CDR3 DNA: TGTTCCAGCACCCGAGGGTCCCAGCAGTACTTC
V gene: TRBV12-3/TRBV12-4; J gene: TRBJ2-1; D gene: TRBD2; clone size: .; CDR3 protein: CASSSSGRTGGYNEQFF; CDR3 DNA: TGTGCCAGCAGTTCTAGCGGGAGAACGGGCGGGTACAATGAGCAGTTCTTC
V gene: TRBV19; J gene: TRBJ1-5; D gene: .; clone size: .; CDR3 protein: CASSTGWTSNQPQHF; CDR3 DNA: TGTGCCAGTAGTACAGGGTGGACGTCGAATCAGCCCCAGCATTTT
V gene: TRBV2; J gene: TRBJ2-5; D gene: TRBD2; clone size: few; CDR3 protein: CASSEADPGLAQETQYF; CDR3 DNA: TGTGCCAGCAGTGAAGCCGATCCGGGACTAGCACAAGAGACCCAGTACTTC
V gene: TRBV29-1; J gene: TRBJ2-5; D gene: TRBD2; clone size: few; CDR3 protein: CSVSLRLGTSGYEQYF; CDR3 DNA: TGCAGCGTCTCTCTTAGGCTGGGGACTAGTGGCTATGAGCAGTACTTC
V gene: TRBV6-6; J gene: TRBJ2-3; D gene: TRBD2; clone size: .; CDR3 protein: CASSYDLVAGVTDTQYF; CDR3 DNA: TGTGCCAGCAGTTACGATCTGGTAGCGGGGGTCACAGATACGCAGTATTTT
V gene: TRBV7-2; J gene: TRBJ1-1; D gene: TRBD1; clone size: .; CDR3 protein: CASSARGWTEAFF; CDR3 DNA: TGTGCCAGCAGCGCCAGGGGGTGGACTGAAGCTTTCTTT
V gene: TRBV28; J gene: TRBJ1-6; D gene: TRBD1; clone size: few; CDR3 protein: CASSLTGGSSPLHF; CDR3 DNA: TGTGCCAGCAGTTTAACAGGGGGCTCTTCACCCCTCCACTTT
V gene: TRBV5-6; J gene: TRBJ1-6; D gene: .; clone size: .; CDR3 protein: CASSLRQAWTYNSPLHF; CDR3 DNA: TGTGCCAGCAGCCTCCGACAGGCTTGGACCTATAATTCACCCCTCCACTTT
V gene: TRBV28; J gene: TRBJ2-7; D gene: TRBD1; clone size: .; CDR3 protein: CASGQTGSYEQYF; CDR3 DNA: TGTGCCAGCGGTCAGACAGGGTCCTACGAGCAGTACTTC
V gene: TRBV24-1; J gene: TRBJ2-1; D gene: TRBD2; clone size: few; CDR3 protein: CATSGTSGSYEQFF; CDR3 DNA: TGTGCCACCAGCGGGACTAGCGGGAGCTATGAGCAGTTCTTC
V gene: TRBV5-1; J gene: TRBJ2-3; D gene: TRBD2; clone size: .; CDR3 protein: CASSLAILAGARRSTDTQYF; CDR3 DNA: TGCGCCAGCAGCTTGGCCATACTAGCGGGGGCCCGACGAAGCACAGATACGCAGTATTTT
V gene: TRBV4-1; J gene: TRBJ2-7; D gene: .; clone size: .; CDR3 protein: CASSQGYGALNEQYF; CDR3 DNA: TGCGCCAGCAGCCAAGGTTACGGGGCGTTAAATGAGCAGTACTTC
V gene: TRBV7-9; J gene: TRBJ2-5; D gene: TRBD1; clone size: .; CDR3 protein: CASSNRQGMWETQYF; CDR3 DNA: TGTGCCAGCAGCAACCGACAGGGAATGTGGGAGACCCAGTACTTC
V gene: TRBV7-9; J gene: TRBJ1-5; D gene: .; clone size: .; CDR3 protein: CASSLQAGGNQPQHF; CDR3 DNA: TGTGCCAGCAGCTTACAGGCAGGGGGCAATCAGCCCCAGCATTTT
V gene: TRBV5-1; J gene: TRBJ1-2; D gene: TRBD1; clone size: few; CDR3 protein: CASSLEGQPYGYTF; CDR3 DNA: TGCGCCAGCAGCTTGGAGGGACAGCCCTATGGCTACACCTTC
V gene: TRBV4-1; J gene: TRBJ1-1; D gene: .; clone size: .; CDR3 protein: CASSHPGRAEAFF; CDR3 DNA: TGCGCCAGCAGCCACCCAGGACGGGCTGAAGCTTTCTTT
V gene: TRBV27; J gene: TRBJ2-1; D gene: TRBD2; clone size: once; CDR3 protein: CASGSGRPYNEQFF; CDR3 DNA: TGTGCCAGCGGCAGCGGGAGGCCATACAATGAGCAGTTCTTC
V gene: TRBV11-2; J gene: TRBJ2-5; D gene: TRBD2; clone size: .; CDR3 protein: CASELSGSSQETQYF; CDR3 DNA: TGTGCCAGCGAACTTAGCGGGTCCTCCCAAGAGACCCAGTACTTC
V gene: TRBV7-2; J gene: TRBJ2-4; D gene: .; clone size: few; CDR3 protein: CASSLLFGGGKNIQYF; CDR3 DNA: TGTGCCAGCAGCTTATTATTTGGAGGGGGCAAAAACATTCAGTACTTC
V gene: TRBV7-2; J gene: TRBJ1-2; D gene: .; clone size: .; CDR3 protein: CAITPDGDGYTF; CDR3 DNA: TGTGCCATTACACCGGACGGGGATGGCTACACCTTC